This record concerns one T cell receptor beta chain sequence. The antigen remains unidentified. Data came from immunoSEQ multiplex PCR; TCRdb stores just in-frame clones and leaves some out. The sample yields about 50,000 clones, around 80% seen once. This sample stems from a study of a mutant IDH1 vaccine in newly diagnosed glioma. In the study overall: Across weeks 1, 3, 5, 7, 11, 15, 19 and 23, patients received a vaccination each time, eight in all. Patients began vaccination 4-6 weeks after radiotherapy alone, or with temozolomide cycles. Standard pretreatment was either radiotherapy, temozolomide, or, for most, radiochemotherapy with temozolomide. Regarding the study as a whole: Overall, more than 85% of patients had vaccine-induced immune responses.

Time point denoted: week 5, during vaccination. Every single dose of the vaccine, 300 ug of mutant IDH1 20-mer peptide, came with topical imiquimod. The length of the CDR3 is 14 residues. Germline V gene sequence: CDR1 SQVTM, CDR2 ANQGSEA. V was trimmed by 5 bases and J by 5 bases, leaving 16 bases between them. The chain carries TRBV29-1 and TRBJ2-1, with D unresolved. The TCR sequence derives from a man aged 50 to 59 with glioma. Sequencing used PBMCs, obtained from a glioma patient whose treatment included an IDH1 peptide vaccine. CDR3 DNA: TGCAGCGTTTGGAGCCCCGGCACCCACAATGAGCAGTTCTTC. Its translation is CSVWSPGTHNEQFF.